This note documents a single T cell receptor (beta chain) sequence. Its antigen remains unidentified. Unsorted whole blood yielded blood RNA, and germline DNA was extracted as well. With roughly 0.5 ug total RNA as template and a constant-region primer, TCR beta cDNA was made. Slightly modified ARM-PCR, run as three nested multiplex PCR rounds, produced the TCR beta libraries. Investigators reported that the first two PCR rounds, at 10 to 11 cycles each, used TRBV1-TRBV30 forward primers with a C-beta reverse primer. Via MiXCR, TCRdb re-called the multiplex PCR reads, giving one row per CDR3 protein. The table has 310,000 or so distinct CDR3 sequences, around 50% seen once; the top ten hold over 15%. These data originate in a study of tumor-infiltrating lymphocytes in primary liver carcinoma. General observations from the study: Lower overlap was observed for tumor-adjacent and tumor-blood pairs relative to tumor region pairs.

This CDR3 comprises 15 residues. The germline gives CDR1 MNHEY, CDR2 SVGEGT. The V gene lost 4 bases and the J gene lost 0 bases, with 13 bases spanning the gap. V usage is TRBV6-2 or TRBV6-3 and J usage is TRBJ2-7, with D tentatively TRBD2 (6 bases). The sequence derives from a woman aged 30 to 39 with primary liver carcinoma and hepatitis B virus infection. The sequenced material came from peripheral blood. Here the CDR3 reads CASSWMASDSYEQYF. In nucleotides, the CDR3 is TGTGCCAGCAGTTGGATGGCTAGCGACTCCTACGAGCAGTACTTC.